This T cell receptor beta chain derives from a study of T cell repertoires in cytomegalovirus infection. Deletions cut 6 bases from V and 0 bases from J, with 11 bases between. The germline V gene has CDR1 MNHEY and CDR2 SVGAGI. This CDR3 is built from 14 residues. This clonotype has only a few counts. MiXCR was run by TCRdb on the reads, yielding one entry per CDR3 protein. The sample consists of approximately 200,000 distinct CDR3 sequences, about 23% of them appearing once. This receptor was taken from a human donor in good health (CMV status not recorded). Some clones in this sample may be carry-over from other donors' samples. This chain joins TRBV6-5 and TRBJ1-2; D perhaps matches TRBD1 (6 bases). Sample: CD8+ T cells from PBMCs. CDR3 DNA: TGTGCCAGCAGCCAGGACAGCGCTAACTATGGCTACACCTTC. This codes for CASSQDSANYGYTF.